This section outlines one TCR beta chain sequence together with its context. What it binds is unknown. TCRdb re-analysed the 5' RACE reads in MiXCR, keeping a single row per CDR3 protein. The sample holds tens of thousands of distinct CDR3 sequences, about 9.5% seen once. The data were obtained in a study of early T cells in non-severe SARS-CoV-2 infection. General study findings and limits: Missing private and CD4 specificities, VDJdb matching favored anti-spike CD8 responses.

Trimming took off 1 base at V and 7 bases at J, with 11 bases between the two ends. The germline V gene encodes CDR1 LGHNA and CDR2 YSLEER. The CDR3 runs 15 residues. Source: whole blood, taken at baseline. This TCR was recovered from an adult who was a healthcare worker with PCR-confirmed SARS-CoV-2 infection or an uninfected control (not recorded which). This rearrangement joins TRBV4-3 to TRBJ1-6; unclear D gene. The CDR3 nucleotides read TGCGCCAGCAGCCAAGCGACTTGGGGAAATTCACCCCTCCACTTT. Protein: CASSQATWGNSPLHF.